Each of the 8 T cell receptor beta chains below was sequenced from the same sample in a study. Each CDR3 protein is one row after TCRdb ran MiXCR on the 5' RACE reads. This table has around 43,000 distinct CDR3 sequences, approximately 20% appearing once. Sequencing was carried out using naive CD4+ T cells sorted from a lymph node. The subset here: naive CD4+ T cells, CD4+CD45RA+CD25-. The receptors here all came from a female donor with breast cancer.

In this sample, this clonotype turned up a few times. V gene TRBV20-1 combines with J gene TRBJ2-5, with TRBD2 matching 11 bases. This CDR3 comprises 15 residues. V shed 3 bases and J 5 bases; nucleotides not matched to a gene: 8. CDR1 DFQATT and CDR2 SNEGSKA come from the germline V gene (reference sequence). This CDR3 is CSASISGRAHETQYF. The DNA for the CDR3 is TGCAGTGCTAGTATTAGCGGGAGGGCCCACGAGACCCAGTACTTC.

This clonotype was seen ten or more times. This chain uses TRBV4-3 with TRBJ2-3; the match to TRBD2 covers 9 bases. V gave up 0 bases and J gave up 2 bases; unmatched junction bases: 6. The germline gives CDR1 LGHNA, CDR2 YSLEER. This CDR3 comprises 17 residues. The chain's CDR3 is CASSQDPSGAPTDTQYF. In DNA form, the CDR3 reads TGCGCCAGCAGCCAAGATCCTAGCGGGGCCCCCACAGATACGCAGTATTTT.

This clonotype occurred a few times. The rearrangement links TRBV4-1 to TRBJ2-7; TRBD2 is a possible D gene (6 bases). The V end was cut by 7 bases, the J end by 4 bases, with 17 bases between. Germline V gives CDR1 MGHRA, CDR2 YSYEKL. The CDR3 spans 14 residues. The CDR3 nucleotides are TGCGCCAGCAAGGAGCGGGCCCTTACGTACGAGCAGTACTTC. This translates into CASKERALTYEQYF.

Worth noting for this clonotype: Mismatch with germline at one junction end may stem from a read error. This chain connects TRBV6-2 or TRBV6-3 to TRBJ1-1; D remains ambiguous. In germline, CDR1 is MNHEY, CDR2 SVGEGT. This CDR3 region has 15 residues. The CDR3 is CTSSYSTGGYTEAFF. CDR3 in DNA: TGTACCAGCAGTTACTCGACGGGTGGTTACACTGAAGCTTTCTTT.

This clonotype has ten or more counts. J is TRBJ2-5 and V is TRBV5-1; tentative D call: TRBD2 (7 bases). The V gene lost 1 base and the J gene lost 1 base, with 14 bases spanning the gap. The CDR3 consists of 16 residues. Germline V CDR1 and CDR2: SGHRS, YFSETQ. As DNA, the CDR3 is TGCGCCAGCAGCTTGTTAGGGGGGACTATCCAAGAGACCCAGTACTTC. It codes for CASSLLGGTIQETQYF.

This clonotype occurred a few times. This chain connects TRBV4-1 to TRBJ1-2; 9 nucleotides line up with TRBD1. Losses at the gene ends were 1 base for V and 0 bases for J; bases not matched to a gene: 6. CDR3 length equals 17 residues. CDR1 and CDR2 from the germline V gene are MGHRA and YSYEKL. The CDR3 sequence: CASSQGGQGASNYGYTF. DNA for the CDR3: TGCGCCAGCAGCCAAGGGGGACAGGGCGCCTCTAACTATGGCTACACCTTC.

This chain links TRBV12-3 or TRBV12-4 with TRBJ1-1; D might be TRBD1 (6 bases). The V end was cut by 7 bases, the J end by 5 bases, with 26 bases between. There are 17 residues in the CDR3. This CDR3 is CASKGSFMGGIQTEAFF. In DNA form, the CDR3 reads TGTGCCAGCAAGGGTTCGTTTATGGGGGGCATTCAGACTGAAGCTTTCTTT.

Turning to this clonotype: A much larger clone differs by one base, so this may be a read error. This chain connects TRBV7-2 to TRBJ2-1, with D possibly matching TRBD2 (5 bases). V dropped 2 bases and J dropped 14 bases, with 16 bases sitting between them. Looked up from germline, CDR1 is SGHTA and CDR2 is FQGNSA. CDR3 length equals 13 residues. The DNA for the CDR3 is TGTGCCAGCAGCTTAAATGCCGGGATTAGAGAGTTCTTC. This sequence encodes CASSLNAGIREFF.